This T cell receptor beta chain was sequenced for a study of early T cells in non-severe SARS-CoV-2 infection. Background on the study: Unpaired chains resulted from sequencing bulk RNA of unsorted whole blood.

Molecules of cDNA were individually given unique molecular identifiers that were attached to them. MiXCR, applied by TCRdb to the 5' RACE reads, yields one record per CDR3 protein. This table has tens of thousands of distinct CDR3 sequences, around 5.7% appearing once. V was shortened by 5 bases and J by 2 bases, with 13 bases between the two germline ends. This CDR3 comprises 14 residues. The germline CDR1 and CDR2 sequences are GTSNPN and SVGIG (reference sequence). This clonotype was recorded a few times. The material sequenced was whole blood. The source of this sequence is an adult who was a healthcare worker with PCR-confirmed SARS-CoV-2 infection or an uninfected control (not recorded which). The J gene is TRBJ1-5, the V gene TRBV30, with D possibly matching TRBD1 (5 bases). Here the CDR3 reads CAWAPWGGNQPQHF. Here the CDR3 DNA reads TGTGCCTGGGCCCCGTGGGGGGGCAATCAGCCCCAGCATTTT.